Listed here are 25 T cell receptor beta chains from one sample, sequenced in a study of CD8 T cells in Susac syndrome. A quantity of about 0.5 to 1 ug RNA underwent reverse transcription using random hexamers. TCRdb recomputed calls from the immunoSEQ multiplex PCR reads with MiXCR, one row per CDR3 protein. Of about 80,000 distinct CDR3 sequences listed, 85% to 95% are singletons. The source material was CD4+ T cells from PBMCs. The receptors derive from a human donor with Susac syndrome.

The CDR3 DNA reads as TGTGCCAGCAGCCAACCACGACCGGGAGCGTTGATCCAAGAGACCCAGTACTTC. Amino acids: CASSQPRPGALIQETQYF. V usage is TRBV4-2 and J usage is TRBJ2-5; D is possibly TRBD2 (6 bases). This CDR3 has 18 residues. V was pared by 2 bases and J by 1 base, with 20 bases between. Germline loops: CDR1 LGHNA, CDR2 YNFKEQ.

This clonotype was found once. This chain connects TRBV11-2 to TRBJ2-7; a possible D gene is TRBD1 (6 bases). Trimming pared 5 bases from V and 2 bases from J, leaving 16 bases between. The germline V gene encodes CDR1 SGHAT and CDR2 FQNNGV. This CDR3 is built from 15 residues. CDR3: CASSISTGTTYEQYF. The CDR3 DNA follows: TGTGCCAGCAGCATTTCCACCGGGACAACCTACGAGCAGTACTTC.

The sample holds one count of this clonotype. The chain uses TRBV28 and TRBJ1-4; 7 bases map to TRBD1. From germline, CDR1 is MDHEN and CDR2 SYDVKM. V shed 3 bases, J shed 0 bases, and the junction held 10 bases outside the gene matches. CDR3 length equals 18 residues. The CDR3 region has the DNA TGTGCCAGCAGTTTCAGGGGGGCCTTTTCACCAACTAATGAAAAACTGTTTTTT. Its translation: CASSFRGAFSPTNEKLFF.

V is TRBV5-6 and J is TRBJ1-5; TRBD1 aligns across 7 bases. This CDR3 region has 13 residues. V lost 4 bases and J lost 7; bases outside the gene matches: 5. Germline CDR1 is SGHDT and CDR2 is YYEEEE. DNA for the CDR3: TGTGCCAGCAGCGGAGGACAGGACCAGCCCCAGCATTTT. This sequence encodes CASSGGQDQPQHF.

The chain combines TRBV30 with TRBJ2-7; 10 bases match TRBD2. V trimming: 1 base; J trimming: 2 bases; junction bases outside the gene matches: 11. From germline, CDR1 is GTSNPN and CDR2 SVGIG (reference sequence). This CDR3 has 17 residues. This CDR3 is CAWSELAGNPKTYEQYF. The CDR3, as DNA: TGTGCCTGGAGTGAACTAGCGGGAAATCCCAAGACCTACGAGCAGTACTTC.

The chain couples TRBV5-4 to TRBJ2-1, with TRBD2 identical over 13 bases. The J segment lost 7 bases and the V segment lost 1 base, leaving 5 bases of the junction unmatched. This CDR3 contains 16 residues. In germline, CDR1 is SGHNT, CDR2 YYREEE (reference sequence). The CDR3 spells CASSLTSGRAGNEQFF. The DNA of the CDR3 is TGTGCCAGCAGCTTGACTAGCGGGAGGGCCGGGAATGAGCAGTTCTTC.

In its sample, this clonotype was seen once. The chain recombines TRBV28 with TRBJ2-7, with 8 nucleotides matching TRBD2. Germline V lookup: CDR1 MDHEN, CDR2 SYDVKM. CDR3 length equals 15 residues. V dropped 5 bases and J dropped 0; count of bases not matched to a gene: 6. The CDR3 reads CASSERELFSYEQYF. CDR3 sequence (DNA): TGTGCCAGCAGTGAGCGGGAGTTATTCTCCTACGAGCAGTACTTC.

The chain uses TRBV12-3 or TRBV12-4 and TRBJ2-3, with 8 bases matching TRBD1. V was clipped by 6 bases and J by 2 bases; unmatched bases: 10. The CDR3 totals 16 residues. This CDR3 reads CASSIHRDRPTDTQYF. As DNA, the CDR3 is TGTGCCAGCAGCATACACCGGGACAGGCCCACAGATACGCAGTATTTT.

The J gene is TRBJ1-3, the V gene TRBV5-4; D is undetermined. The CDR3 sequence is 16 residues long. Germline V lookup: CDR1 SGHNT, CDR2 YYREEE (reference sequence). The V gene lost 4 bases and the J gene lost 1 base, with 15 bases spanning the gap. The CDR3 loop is CASSAGVLGSGNTIYF. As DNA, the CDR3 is TGTGCCAGCAGCGCTGGAGTCTTGGGATCTGGAAACACCATATATTTT.

This CDR3 is CASSYSPGGPYEQYF. The CDR3 nucleotides read TGTGCCAGCAGTTACTCGCCGGGGGGCCCCTACGAGCAGTACTTC. The chain links TRBV6-6 to TRBJ2-7, with D possibly matching TRBD2 (7 bases). The CDR3 spans 15 residues. Germline V CDR1 and CDR2: MNHNY, SVGAGI (reference sequence). V dropped 0 bases and J dropped 2 bases, with 11 bases sitting between them.

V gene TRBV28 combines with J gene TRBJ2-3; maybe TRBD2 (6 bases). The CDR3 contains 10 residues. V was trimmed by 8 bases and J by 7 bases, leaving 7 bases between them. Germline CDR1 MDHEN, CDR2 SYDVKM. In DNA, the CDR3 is TGTGCCAGCGGACTAAATACGCAGTATTTT. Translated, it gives CASGLNTQYF. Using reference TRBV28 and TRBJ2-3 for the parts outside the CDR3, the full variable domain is DVKVTQSSRYLVKRTGEKVFLECVQDMDHENMFWYRQDPGLGLRLIYFSYDVKMKEKGDIPEGYSVSREKKERFSLILESASTNQTSMYLCASGLNTQYFGPGTRLTVL.

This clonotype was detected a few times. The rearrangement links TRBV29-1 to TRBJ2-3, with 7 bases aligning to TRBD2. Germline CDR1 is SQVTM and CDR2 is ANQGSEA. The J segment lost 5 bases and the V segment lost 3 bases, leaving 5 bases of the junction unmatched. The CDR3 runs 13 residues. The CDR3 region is CSVEEGGKDTQYF. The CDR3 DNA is TGCAGCGTTGAGGAGGGAGGGAAAGATACGCAGTATTTT.

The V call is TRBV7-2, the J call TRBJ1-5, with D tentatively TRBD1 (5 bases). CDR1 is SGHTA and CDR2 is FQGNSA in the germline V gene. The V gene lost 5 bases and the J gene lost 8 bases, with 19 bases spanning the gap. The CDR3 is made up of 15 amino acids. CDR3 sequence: CASSPSISMGEPQHF. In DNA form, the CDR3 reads TGTGCCAGCAGCCCATCGATTTCCATGGGGGAGCCCCAGCATTTT.

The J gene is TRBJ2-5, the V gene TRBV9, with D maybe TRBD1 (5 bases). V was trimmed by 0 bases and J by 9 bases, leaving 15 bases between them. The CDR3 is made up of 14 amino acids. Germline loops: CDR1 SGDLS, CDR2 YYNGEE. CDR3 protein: CASSVGAGPGPQYF. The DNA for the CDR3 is TGTGCCAGCAGCGTAGGAGCAGGGCCAGGGCCCCAGTACTTC.

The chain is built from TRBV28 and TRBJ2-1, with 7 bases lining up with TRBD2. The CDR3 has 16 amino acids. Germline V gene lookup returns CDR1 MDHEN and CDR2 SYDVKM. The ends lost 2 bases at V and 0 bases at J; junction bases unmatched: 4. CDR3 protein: CASSLLADSSYNEQFF. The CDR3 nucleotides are TGTGCCAGCAGTTTACTAGCGGATAGCTCCTACAATGAGCAGTTCTTC.

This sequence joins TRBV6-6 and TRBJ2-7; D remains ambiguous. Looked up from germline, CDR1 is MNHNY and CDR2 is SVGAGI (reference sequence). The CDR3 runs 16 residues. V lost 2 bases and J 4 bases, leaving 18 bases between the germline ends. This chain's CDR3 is CASSYPAIDTRYEQYF. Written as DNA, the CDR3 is TGTGCCAGCAGTTACCCCGCGATCGACACTCGTTACGAGCAGTACTTC.

The CDR3 nucleotides are TGTGCCAGCAGCTTAAAAACTAGCGGGAGTTCCTACAATGAGCAGTTCTTC. This gives the protein CASSLKTSGSSYNEQFF. The V gene is TRBV7-3, the J gene TRBJ2-1; 11 bases line up with TRBD2. This CDR3 region has 17 residues. The junction had 3 bases not matched to a gene; V was cut back by 1 base and J by 1 base. The germline V gene has CDR1 SGHTA and CDR2 FQGTGA.

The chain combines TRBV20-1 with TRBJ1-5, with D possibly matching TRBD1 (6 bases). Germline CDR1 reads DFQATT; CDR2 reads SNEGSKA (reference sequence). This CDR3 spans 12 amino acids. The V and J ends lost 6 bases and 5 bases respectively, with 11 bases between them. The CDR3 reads CSAQGGDQPQHF. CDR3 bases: TGCAGTGCCCAAGGGGGGGATCAGCCCCAGCATTTT.

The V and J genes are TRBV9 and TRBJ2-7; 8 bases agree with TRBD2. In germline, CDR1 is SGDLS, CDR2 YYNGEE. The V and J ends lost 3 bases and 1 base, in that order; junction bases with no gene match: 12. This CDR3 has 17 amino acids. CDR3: CASSAREGVAGSYEQYF. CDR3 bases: TGTGCCAGCAGCGCCCGGGAGGGCGTAGCGGGATCCTACGAGCAGTACTTC.

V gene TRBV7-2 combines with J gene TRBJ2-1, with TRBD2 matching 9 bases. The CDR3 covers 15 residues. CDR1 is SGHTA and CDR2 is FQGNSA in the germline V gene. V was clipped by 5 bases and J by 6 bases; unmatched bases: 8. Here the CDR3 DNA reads TGTGCCAGCAGCCGGGCGGGGGGGCTGGCCAATGAGCAGTTCTTC. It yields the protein CASSRAGGLANEQFF.

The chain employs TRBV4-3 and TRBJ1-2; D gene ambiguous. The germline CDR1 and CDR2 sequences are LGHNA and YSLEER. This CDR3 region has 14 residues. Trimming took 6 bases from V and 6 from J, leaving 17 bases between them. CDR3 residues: CASSRGVGRNGYTF. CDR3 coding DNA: TGCGCCAGCAGTCGCGGGGTGGGCCGGAATGGCTACACCTTC.

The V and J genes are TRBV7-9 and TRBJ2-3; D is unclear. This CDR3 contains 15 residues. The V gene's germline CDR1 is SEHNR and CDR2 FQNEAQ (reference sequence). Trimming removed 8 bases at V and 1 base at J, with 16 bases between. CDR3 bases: TGTGCCAGCCGAACCCTACTTTGGGGCACAGATACGCAGTATTTT. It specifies CASRTLLWGTDTQYF.

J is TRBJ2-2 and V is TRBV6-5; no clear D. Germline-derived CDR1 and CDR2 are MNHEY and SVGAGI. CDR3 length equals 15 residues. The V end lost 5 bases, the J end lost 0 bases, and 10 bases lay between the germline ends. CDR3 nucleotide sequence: TGTGCCAGCAGTAGGATCCCGGCGAACACCGGGGAGCTGTTTTTT. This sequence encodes CASSRIPANTGELFF.

The chain's CDR3 is CASSQDHDREVHKYGYTF. CDR3 bases: TGTGCCAGCAGCCAAGACCACGACAGGGAGGTTCATAAATATGGCTACACCTTC. The chain recombines TRBV3-1 with TRBJ1-2, with TRBD1 matching 7 bases. The J segment lost 5 bases and the V segment lost 0 bases, leaving 15 bases of the junction unmatched. CDR1 and CDR2 (germline): LGHDT, YNNKEL (reference sequence). The CDR3 is made up of 18 amino acids.

The CDR3 DNA reads as TGTGCCAGCAGCGTTTCAGGGATCCCCTACGAGCAGTACTTC. This sequence encodes CASSVSGIPYEQYF. This chain connects TRBV9 to TRBJ2-7, with D possibly being TRBD1 (5 bases). The germline V gene encodes CDR1 SGDLS and CDR2 YYNGEE. There are 14 residues in the CDR3. V was clipped by 2 bases and J by 2 bases, with 11 bases between them.